The rows below give T cell receptor beta chains drawn from one sample of a study of shared clonotypes between healthy human individuals. The protocol was immunoSEQ multiplex PCR, while the TCRdb copy is restricted to in-frame clones and leaves out a portion. The profile shows fewer than 650,000 clones, over 65% of them singletons. Sequenced: PBMCs. The source of these receptors is a woman aged 40 to 55 in good health. Some clones in this sample may be carry-over from other donors' samples. Both conserved end residues are part of each CDR3. A D gene is named only where the DNA matches it firmly. Size is stated for part of the rows, as once, few or many counts, or as a class when the clone is expanded.

size: .; D: .; J: TRBJ1-4; V: TRBV30; CDR3: CAWSVRGGGEKLFF; DNA: TGTGCCTGGAGTGTACGAGGGGGTGGTGAAAAACTGTTTTTT
size: .; D: .; J: TRBJ2-7; V: TRBV5-1; CDR3: CASSLGGHSSHEQYF; DNA: TGCGCCAGCAGCCTAGGGGGTCATAGTTCCCACGAGCAGTACTTC
size: few; D: .; J: TRBJ2-7; V: TRBV19; CDR3: CASGGLGGHEQYF; DNA: TGTGCCAGTGGGGGACTGGGGGGGCACGAGCAGTACTTC
size: .; D: .; J: TRBJ2-3; V: TRBV9; CDR3: CASSVAGSGADTQYF; DNA: TGTGCCAGCAGCGTAGCGGGGTCGGGCGCAGATACGCAGTATTTT
size: .; D: TRBD2; J: TRBJ2-5; V: TRBV7-8; CDR3: CASSSRRLAGVWETQYF; DNA: TGTGCCAGCAGCTCCCGGCGGCTAGCGGGAGTATGGGAGACCCAGTACTTC
size: .; D: .; J: TRBJ2-2; V: TRBV5-1; CDR3: CASSLRGEGTGELFF; DNA: TGCGCCAGCAGCCTCCGGGGCGAGGGCACCGGGGAGCTGTTTTTT
size: once; D: .; J: TRBJ1-5; V: TRBV19; CDR3: CASSWQSNQPQHF; DNA: TGTGCCAGTAGCTGGCAGAGCAATCAGCCCCAGCATTTT
size: once; D: .; J: TRBJ2-5; V: TRBV5-1; CDR3: CASSHPQETQYF; DNA: TGCGCCAGCAGTCACCCACAAGAGACCCAGTACTTC
size: .; D: TRBD1; J: TRBJ2-1; V: TRBV5-1; CDR3: CASSVGQGRLSGDEQFF; DNA: TGCGCCAGCAGCGTCGGACAGGGGCGACTTTCCGGGGATGAGCAGTTCTTC
size: .; D: .; J: TRBJ1-4; V: TRBV29-1; CDR3: CSVESGQLGEKLFF; DNA: TGCAGCGTTGAATCTGGGCAGCTGGGGGAAAAACTGTTTTTT
size: .; D: TRBD2; J: TRBJ2-1; V: TRBV5-1; CDR3: CASSPGGANEQFF; DNA: TGCGCCAGCAGCCCCGGGGGGGCGAATGAGCAGTTCTTC
size: .; D: .; J: TRBJ2-7; V: TRBV5-1; CDR3: CASSLAPAGQTYEQYF; DNA: TGCGCCAGCAGCTTGGCCCCAGCGGGACAGACCTACGAGCAGTACTTC
size: few; D: .; J: TRBJ1-1; V: TRBV7-9; CDR3: CASSIEAGNTEAFF; DNA: TGTGCCAGCAGCATAGAAGCAGGGAACACTGAAGCTTTCTTT
size: .; D: .; J: TRBJ2-5; V: TRBV7-3; CDR3: CASSLPMRERHF; DNA: TGTGCCAGCAGCCTCCCTATGAGGGAGAGGCACTTC
size: .; D: .; J: TRBJ2-5; V: TRBV28; CDR3: CASTRRGAPGQETQYF; DNA: TGTGCCAGCACCCGGAGGGGGGCCCCAGGGCAAGAGACCCAGTACTTC
size: .; D: TRBD2; J: TRBJ2-2; V: TRBV7-6; CDR3: CASSLVGTGLAGETGELFF; DNA: TGTGCCAGCAGCTTAGTCGGTACGGGACTAGCGGGAGAAACCGGGGAGCTGTTTTTT
size: .; D: TRBD1; J: TRBJ2-5; V: TRBV28; CDR3: CASIQGANGETQYF; DNA: TGTGCCAGCATTCAGGGGGCTAATGGGGAGACCCAGTACTTC
size: .; D: TRBD2; J: TRBJ2-3; V: TRBV4-3; CDR3: CASSQDRVAGGPSTDTQYF; DNA: TGCGCCAGCAGCCAAGATAGGGTAGCGGGAGGGCCTAGCACAGATACGCAGTATTTT